The entry below gives a single T cell receptor (beta chain) sequence along with its context. Its antigen remains unknown. The entry originates in a study of Ad26.COV2.S vaccination and SARS-CoV-2 variants. At the level of the study: Into the muscle, Ad26.COV2.S was dosed once or twice, 56 days apart.

Study-wide results and caveats: It was reported that spike-specific CD8+ and CD4+ T cell responses were substantially broad after vaccination. In TCR breadth and depth analyses, total T cell responses may have been underestimated.

Here immunoSEQ multiplex PCR was the method, and the copy in TCRdb shows in-frame clones only, minus some. This sample carries 300,000 to 400,000 clones, about 89% of them seen once, and the ten largest clones take just under 5%. CDR1 is ENHRY and CDR2 is SYGVKD in the germline V gene. J lost 6 bases, V lost 2 bases, and 8 bases had no gene match. The CDR3 has 16 residues. The sample's treatment: roughly 18 received Ad26.COV2.S at low or high dose, single or two shots; five or six received placebo; per-sample allocation not given. Material that was analyzed had been drawn on day 63 after the first vaccine or placebo injection.

Source: peripheral blood, taken in a trial of Ad26.COV2.S vaccine versus placebo. The chain has TRBV10-3 and TRBJ2-1, with 9 bases matching TRBD1. The clonotype comes from a person between 18 and 65 years old who received the Ad26.COV2.S COVID-19 vaccine or a placebo. CDR3 sequence: CAISETGGVGSNEQFF. CDR3 nucleotide sequence: TGTGCCATCAGTGAGACAGGGGGCGTAGGCTCCAATGAGCAGTTCTTC.